These 27 T cell receptor beta chains came from one sample sequenced in a study of early stage breast cancer tumors. Clones were sequenced by immunoSEQ multiplex PCR, and TCRdb holds only the in-frame ones, with some missing. The sample lists 70,000 or so clones, 80% occurring once. Source material: blood. Receptors were obtained from a person aged 40 to 49 with breast cancer.

V is TRBV27 and J is TRBJ2-5, with TRBD1 matching over 7 bases. The trim removed 6 bases at V and 3 bases at J, leaving 10 bases unmatched. The CDR3 has 15 amino acids. CDR1 is MNHEY, CDR2 SMNVEV, per germline (reference sequence). The CDR3 coding sequence is TGTGCCAGCAGCTCCCCTCACAGGGGCGAAGAGACCCAGTACTTC. Encoded protein: CASSSPHRGEETQYF.

This chain connects TRBV30 to TRBJ2-2; D ambiguous. The CDR3 spans 15 residues. V was pared by 0 bases and J by 7 bases, with 15 bases between. Germline values: CDR1 GTSNPN, CDR2 SVGIG (reference sequence). In DNA, the CDR3 is TGTGCCTGGAGTGTACTTAGCCTATGGGACGGGGAGCTGTTTTTT. Translating it yields CAWSVLSLWDGELFF.

The rearrangement joins TRBV27 to TRBJ2-6; no firm D call. The V end was cut by 4 bases, the J end by 0 bases, with 10 bases between. The CDR3 loop spans 16 amino acids. Germline V lookup: CDR1 MNHEY, CDR2 SMNVEV (reference sequence). The CDR3, as DNA: TGTGCCAGCAGTTCGAACTATTACTCTGGGGCCAACGTCCTGACTTTC. This gives the protein CASSSNYYSGANVLTF.

This clone was picked up a small number of times. J is TRBJ2-7 and V is TRBV19; 11 bases map to TRBD2. The junction had 9 bases not matched to a gene; V was cut back by 7 bases and J by 4 bases. The CDR3 length is 15 residues. In germline, CDR1 is LNHDA, CDR2 SQIVND (reference sequence). This CDR3 is CASTPTSGSRYEQYF. As DNA, the CDR3 is TGTGCCAGTACTCCTACTAGCGGGAGCAGGTACGAGCAGTACTTC.

The J gene is TRBJ2-3, the V gene TRBV19; the D is unclear. CDR1 is LNHDA and CDR2 is SQIVND in the germline V gene (reference sequence). V lost 3 bases and J 1 base, leaving 8 bases between the germline ends. The CDR3 extends over 14 amino acids. DNA of the CDR3: TGTGCCAGTAGTATGGGCTCTCGCACAGATACGCAGTATTTT. This sequence encodes CASSMGSRTDTQYF. Drawing the rest from reference TRBV19 and TRBJ2-3, the complete variable domain is DGGITQSPKYLFRKEGQNVTLSCEQNLNHDAMYWYRQDPGQGLRLIYYSQIVNDFQKGDIAEGYSVSREKKESFPLTVTSAQKNPTAFYLCASSMGSRTDTQYFGPGTRLTVL.

This clone has just one count. The chain is built from TRBV19 and TRBJ2-3, with 12 bases matching TRBD2. J gave up 8 bases and V 1 base, and 10 bases lay outside the gene matches. Germline loops: CDR1 LNHDA, CDR2 SQIVND (reference sequence). The CDR3 covers 17 residues. The CDR3 spells CASSIASTSGSSGTQYF. In DNA, the CDR3 is TGTGCCAGTAGTATAGCCTCGACTAGCGGGAGTTCGGGTACGCAGTATTTT.

Only a few counts were recorded for this clone. The chain has TRBV10-1 and TRBJ2-7, with 7 bases matching TRBD1. From germline, CDR1 is WNHNN and CDR2 SYGVQD (reference sequence). The CDR3 runs 13 residues. V shed 5 bases and J 2 bases; nucleotides not matched to a gene: 3. CDR3 nucleotides: TGCGCCAGCAGTTCGGGACAGACCTACGAGCAGTACTTC. This codes for CASSSGQTYEQYF.

V gene TRBV28 combines with J gene TRBJ2-3, with 8 bases fitting TRBD2. The V and J ends lost 6 bases and 0 bases, in that order; junction bases with no gene match: 20. Germline V gives CDR1 MDHEN, CDR2 SYDVKM. The CDR3 has 20 residues. The CDR3 DNA follows: TGTGCCAGCAGCCCCGCAGTTGGTAGCGGGGCTGAGCGTAGCACAGATACGCAGTATTTT. It specifies CASSPAVGSGAERSTDTQYF.

The rearrangement uses TRBV14 and TRBJ1-3; maybe TRBD1 (5 bases). CDR1 and CDR2 (germline): SGHDN, FVKESK. The CDR3 is made up of 14 amino acids. V lost 1 base to trimming and J lost 4 bases, with 8 bases between them. CDR3 bases: TGTGCCAGCAGCCAAGCAGGGAGGGGAAACACCATATATTTT. This gives the protein CASSQAGRGNTIYF.

The gene calls are TRBV4-1 and TRBJ1-4; D unresolved. The V end was cut by 0 bases, the J end by 3 bases, with 8 bases between. Germline V gives CDR1 MGHRA, CDR2 YSYEKL. The CDR3 totals 15 residues. CDR3 sequence (DNA): TGCGCCAGCAGCCAAGATCGGGGTCCTAATGAAAAACTGTTTTTT. This encodes CASSQDRGPNEKLFF.

The genes are TRBV28 and TRBJ1-3; TRBD1 might be the D (6 bases). The germline gives CDR1 MDHEN, CDR2 SYDVKM. The CDR3 length is 17 residues. V was pared by 2 bases and J by 0 bases, with 14 bases between. The CDR3: CASSLNQGRYSGNTIYF. Here the CDR3 DNA reads TGTGCCAGCAGTTTAAATCAGGGGAGATACTCTGGAAACACCATATATTTT. Full variable domain (remainder filled in from reference TRBV28 and TRBJ1-3): DVKVTQSSRYLVKRTGEKVFLECVQDMDHENMFWYRQDPGLGLRLIYFSYDVKMKEKGDIPEGYSVSREKKERFSLILESASTNQTSMYLCASSLNQGRYSGNTIYFGEGSWLTVV.

V gene TRBV13 combines with J gene TRBJ2-7; no definite D call. This CDR3 is 14 amino acids long. Trimming stripped 3 bases from V and 0 bases from J, with 9 bases between. Germline V gives CDR1 PRHDT, CDR2 FYEKMQ (reference sequence). This chain's CDR3 is CASSFSISSYEQYF. The CDR3 nucleotides are TGTGCCAGCAGCTTTAGTATAAGCTCCTACGAGCAGTACTTC. The full variable domain, rest sourced from reference TRBV13 and TRBJ2-7, is AAGVIQSPRHLIKEKRETATLKCYPIPRHDTVYWYQQGPGQDPQFLISFYEKMQSDKGSIPDRFSAQQFSDYHSELNMSSLELGDSALYFCASSFSISSYEQYFGPGTRLTVT.

The rearrangement uses TRBV6-6 and TRBJ1-3; the match to TRBD1 covers 7 bases. The CDR3 consists of 16 residues. The germline V gene has CDR1 MNHNY and CDR2 SVGAGI (reference sequence). Losses at the gene ends were 4 bases for V and 2 bases for J; bases not matched to a gene: 8. The CDR3 region has the DNA TGTGCCAGCAGTTCCCCCGACAGGGAGCCTGGAAACACCATATATTTT. It codes for CASSSPDREPGNTIYF.

The J gene is TRBJ2-5, the V gene TRBV20-1; D ambiguous. Trimming removed 3 bases from V and 4 bases from J, with 6 bases in between. The CDR3 contains 11 residues. CDR1 and CDR2 from the germline V gene are DFQATT and SNEGSKA (reference sequence). The chain's CDR3 is CSASKGETQYF. In DNA, the CDR3 is TGCAGTGCTAGCAAGGGAGAGACCCAGTACTTC.

V usage is TRBV9 and J usage is TRBJ2-1; D uncertain. V was shortened by 8 bases and J by 6 bases, with 3 bases between the two germline ends. The germline V gene has CDR1 SGDLS and CDR2 YYNGEE. This CDR3 region has 9 residues. The CDR3 nucleotides are TGTGCCAGTTGCAATGAGCAGTTCTTC. It codes for CASCNEQFF. Full variable domain (missing parts from reference TRBV9 and TRBJ2-1): DSGVTQTPKHLITATGQRVTLRCSPRSGDLSVYWYQQSLDQGLQFLIQYYNGEERAKGNILERFSAQQFPDLHSELNLSSLELGDSALYFCASCNEQFFGPGTRLTVL.

The rearrangement joins TRBV10-2 to TRBJ2-1; D might be TRBD2 (5 bases). In germline, CDR1 is WSHSY, CDR2 SAAADI. Trimming took 0 bases from V and 6 from J, leaving 12 bases between them. CDR3 length equals 15 residues. In DNA form, the CDR3 reads TGCGCCAGCAGTGAGTCCGGACTCCCGGGCAATGAGCAGTTCTTC. Translated: CASSESGLPGNEQFF.

The chain combines TRBV6-4 with TRBJ2-1, with 7 bases lining up with TRBD2. CDR1 is MRHNA, CDR2 SNTAGT, per germline. The CDR3 sequence is 14 residues long. Trimming at V came to 1 base and at J to 10 bases, leaving 7 bases not matched to a gene. The CDR3 sequence: CASSDLAGDREQFF. In nucleotides, the CDR3 is TGTGCCAGCAGTGACTTGGCGGGAGATAGGGAGCAGTTCTTC.

The V and J genes are TRBV5-1 and TRBJ2-5; a possible D gene is TRBD2 (5 bases). The CDR3 spans 14 residues. Trimming removed 0 bases at V and 5 bases at J, with 11 bases between. The germline V gene encodes CDR1 SGHRS and CDR2 YFSETQ. CDR3 residues: CASSLGDRGETQYF. CDR3 nucleotides: TGCGCCAGCAGCTTGGGAGATCGAGGGGAGACCCAGTACTTC. Complete variable domain (other parts from reference TRBV5-1 and TRBJ2-5): KAGVTQTPRYLIKTRGQQVTLSCSPISGHRSVSWYQQTPGQGLQFLFEYFSETQRNKGNFPGRFSGRQFSNSRSEMNVSTLELGDSALYLCASSLGDRGETQYFGPGTRLLVL.

For the CDR3, the DNA is TGTGCCAGCAGTTTCGGGGGGGAGGAGAATGAGCAGTTCTTC. Residues: CASSFGGEENEQFF. The J gene is TRBJ2-1, the V gene TRBV28, with 8 bases aligning to TRBD2. V lost 3 bases, J lost 7 bases, and 5 bases stayed unmatched. The CDR3 runs to 14 residues. The V gene's germline CDR1 is MDHEN and CDR2 SYDVKM.

The chain combines TRBV6-5 with TRBJ1-3; 12 nucleotides match TRBD1. Germline CDR1 is MNHEY and CDR2 is SVGAGI. The CDR3 spans 15 residues. V lost 6 bases to trimming and J lost 2 bases; unmatched junction nucleotides: 2. CDR3 region: CASRGTGGPGNTIYF. In DNA form, the CDR3 reads TGTGCCAGCAGAGGGACAGGGGGCCCTGGAAACACCATATATTTT.

The chain has TRBV7-9 and TRBJ2-2; the D is unclear. This CDR3 region has 12 residues. Germline values: CDR1 SEHNR, CDR2 FQNEAQ (reference sequence). Trimming shortened V by 8 bases and J by 0 bases, and 4 bases separated the two germline ends. CDR3: CASPANTGELFF. In DNA, the CDR3 is TGTGCCAGCCCGGCGAACACCGGGGAGCTGTTTTTT.

With respect to this clone: In the same sample, other DNA sequences code for this CDR3. V and J are TRBV4-2 and TRBJ2-7, with a weak D call TRBD2 (5 bases). The length of the CDR3 is 14 residues. V was trimmed by 0 bases and J by 2 bases, leaving 8 bases between them. Germline values: CDR1 LGHNA, CDR2 YNFKEQ. Here the CDR3 reads CASSQDRRTYEQYF. As DNA, the CDR3 is TGTGCCAGCAGCCAAGATAGGAGGACCTACGAGCAGTACTTC.

The J gene is TRBJ2-7, the V gene TRBV7-2; TRBD2 aligns across 12 bases. V gave up 4 bases and J gave up 1 base; unmatched junction bases: 2. This CDR3 is built from 15 residues. CDR1 is SGHTA, CDR2 FQGNSA, per germline. This CDR3 reads CASSYGLAGSYEQYF. The CDR3 region has the DNA TGTGCCAGCAGCTATGGACTAGCGGGGTCCTACGAGCAGTACTTC.

V usage is TRBV28 and J usage is TRBJ1-1; the D gene is possibly TRBD1 (5 bases). Germline V CDR1 and CDR2: MDHEN, SYDVKM. This CDR3 is built from 16 residues. Trimming removed 3 bases from V and 0 bases from J, with 14 bases in between. In DNA form, the CDR3 reads TGTGCCAGCAGTTTCTTTTCGGGACTCCTGAACACTGAAGCTTTCTTT. Its protein is CASSFFSGLLNTEAFF.

The chain carries TRBV7-2 and TRBJ1-1, with D unresolved. This CDR3 is 14 amino acids long. Germline-derived CDR1 and CDR2 are SGHTA and FQGNSA. The germline V and J ends were trimmed by 0 bases and 1 base, with 6 bases remaining between them. For the CDR3, the DNA is TGTGCCAGCAGCTTAGCGGCGGGGAACACTGAAGCTTTCTTT. This codes for CASSLAAGNTEAFF.

This clone was seen only a few times. The chain combines TRBV5-1 with TRBJ2-1; maybe TRBD2 (6 bases). Trimming removed 4 bases from V and 4 bases from J, with 15 bases in between. The CDR3 spans 15 residues. Germline CDR1 is SGHRS and CDR2 is YFSETQ. The CDR3 loop reads CASSQHGTEYNEQFF. The DNA for the CDR3 is TGCGCCAGCAGCCAACACGGGACTGAGTACAATGAGCAGTTCTTC.

The V gene is TRBV30, the J gene TRBJ2-3; D is uncertain. CDR1 is GTSNPN and CDR2 is SVGIG in the germline V gene (reference sequence). There are 12 residues in the CDR3. The V end lost 0 bases, the J end lost 2 bases, and 3 bases lay between the germline ends. The CDR3, as DNA: TGTGCCTGGAGTGTCGACACAGATACGCAGTATTTT. It codes for CAWSVDTDTQYF.